This TCR beta chain stems from a study of T cells expressing NK-cell markers. Study-level background: Sorted CD3+CD56+NKG2C+, CD3+CD56+NKG2C- and CD3+CD56-NKG2C+ T cells provided the TCR beta repertoires. Study-level findings and limits: Of the CD8+ T cell pool in roughly six donors, about 1.0-7.0% was accounted for by dominant NKG2C+ clonotypes.

Germline V CDR1 and CDR2: SEHNR, FQNEAQ (reference sequence). This CDR3 is built from 14 residues. Making the TCR beta cDNA relied on 5'RACE template switching with UMIs. TCRdb derives one entry per CDR3 protein from the 5' RACE reads, leaving out DNA. This sample lists hundreds of thousands of distinct CDR3 sequences; its ten largest clones have 4% to 4.5%. As concerns this clonotype: Its antigen is as yet unknown.

V usage is TRBV7-9 and J usage is TRBJ1-2. Sample: blood T cells: a sorted CD56 or NKG2C T cell subset, CD4+ or CD8+ T cells, or bulk PBMC T cells (not recorded which). The receptor comes from a woman aged 18-70 years in good health. The CDR3 sequence: CASSSIGRGYGYTF.